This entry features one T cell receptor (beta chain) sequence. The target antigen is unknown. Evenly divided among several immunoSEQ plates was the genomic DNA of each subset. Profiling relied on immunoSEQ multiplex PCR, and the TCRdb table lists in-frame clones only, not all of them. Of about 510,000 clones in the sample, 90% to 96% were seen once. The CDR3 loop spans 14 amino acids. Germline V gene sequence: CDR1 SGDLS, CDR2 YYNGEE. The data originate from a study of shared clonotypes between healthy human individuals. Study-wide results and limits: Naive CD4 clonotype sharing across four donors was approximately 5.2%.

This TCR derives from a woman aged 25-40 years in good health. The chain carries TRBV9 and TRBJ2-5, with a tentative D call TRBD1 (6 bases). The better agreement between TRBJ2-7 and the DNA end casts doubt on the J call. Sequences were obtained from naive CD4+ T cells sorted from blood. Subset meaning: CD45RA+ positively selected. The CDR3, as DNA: TGTGCCAGCAGCGAAGGGGGTAGGTCCTACGAGCAGTACTTC. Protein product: CASSEGGRSYEQYF.